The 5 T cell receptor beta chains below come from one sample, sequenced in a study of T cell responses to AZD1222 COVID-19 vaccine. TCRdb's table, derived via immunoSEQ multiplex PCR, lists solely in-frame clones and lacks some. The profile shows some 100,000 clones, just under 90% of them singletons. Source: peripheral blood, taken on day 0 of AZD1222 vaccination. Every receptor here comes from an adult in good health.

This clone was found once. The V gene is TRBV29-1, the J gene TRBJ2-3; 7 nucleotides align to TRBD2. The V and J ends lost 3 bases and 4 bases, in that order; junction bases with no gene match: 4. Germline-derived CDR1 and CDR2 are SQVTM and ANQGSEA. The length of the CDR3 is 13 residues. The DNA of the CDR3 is TGCAGCGTTGAGTACGGGGGGTCAGATACGCAGTATTTT. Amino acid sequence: CSVEYGGSDTQYF.

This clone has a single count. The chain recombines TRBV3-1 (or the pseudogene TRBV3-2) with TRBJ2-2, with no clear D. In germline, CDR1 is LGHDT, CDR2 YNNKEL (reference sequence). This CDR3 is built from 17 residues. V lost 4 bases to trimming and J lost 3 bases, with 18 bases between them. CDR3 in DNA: TGTGCCAGCAGCCCTTTTACAACCTATTTTGACACCGGGGAGCTGTTTTTT. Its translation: CASSPFTTYFDTGELFF.

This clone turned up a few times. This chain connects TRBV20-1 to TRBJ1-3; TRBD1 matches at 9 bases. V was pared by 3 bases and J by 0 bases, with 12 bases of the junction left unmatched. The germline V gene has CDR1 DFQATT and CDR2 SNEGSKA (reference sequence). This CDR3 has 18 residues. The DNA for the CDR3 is TGCAGTGCTAGTAGGTTACGTGGGACAGGGAGCTCTGGAAACACCATATATTTT. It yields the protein CSASRLRGTGSSGNTIYF.

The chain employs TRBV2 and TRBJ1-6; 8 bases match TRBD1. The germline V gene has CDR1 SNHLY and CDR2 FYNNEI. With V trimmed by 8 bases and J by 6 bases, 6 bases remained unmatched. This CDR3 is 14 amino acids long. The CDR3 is CASGRDRRNSPLHF. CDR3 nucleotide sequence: TGTGCCAGCGGGAGGGACAGGCGTAATTCACCCCTCCACTTT.

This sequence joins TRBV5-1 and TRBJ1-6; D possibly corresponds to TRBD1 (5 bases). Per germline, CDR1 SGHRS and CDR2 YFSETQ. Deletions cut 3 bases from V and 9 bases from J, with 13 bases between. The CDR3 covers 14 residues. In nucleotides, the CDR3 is TGCGCCAGCAGCTCTACGGGCGGGGGTTCACCCCTCCACTTT. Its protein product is CASSSTGGGSPLHF.